This TCR beta chain was identified during a study of cytomegalovirus exposure and HLA in healthy donors. Germline values: CDR1 MGHRA, CDR2 YSYEKL. The CDR3 runs 16 residues. V was clipped by 1 base and J by 1 base, with 11 bases between them. PCR amplification relied on 60 Vbeta primers (plus 13 Jbeta primers). Generated by immunoSEQ multiplex PCR, the TCRdb table keeps only in-frame clones and is missing some. The sample has some 190,000 clones; around 80% are singletons. Of note for this clone: Its antigen is undetermined.

Study results and caveats: According to a later analysis, donors in an Asian-associated ancestry cluster reportedly had fewer N-insertions than the roughly 720-donor mean.

What was sequenced was PBMCs. The rearrangement joins TRBV4-1 to TRBJ2-4; a weak D match, TRBD1 (5 bases). This clonotype was obtained from a girl aged 5-17 years in good health and CMV-seropositive. This CDR3 reads CASSQAGPGAKNIQYF. The DNA for the CDR3 is TGCGCCAGCAGCCAAGCGGGCCCAGGGGCCAAAAACATTCAGTACTTC.